A selection of T cell receptor beta chains follows, all from one sample in a study of graft-versus-host responses after intestinal transplantation. Profiling relied on immunoSEQ multiplex PCR, and the TCRdb table lists in-frame clones only, not all of them. The sample lists over 9,000 clones; approximately 80% were seen once. The sample consisted of PBMCs, taken roughly 490 days after intestinal transplant. All receptors derive from a human patient who received an intestinal transplant, so some T cells may come from the graft donor. Both conserved end residues are part of each CDR3. Fields, in order: CDR3 protein, CDR3 DNA, clone size, J gene, D gene, CDR3 length, V gene. A D gene is named only where the DNA matches it firmly. Only part of the rows carry a size: once, few, many, or a class if the clone is expanded.

CASSFPGLAGVRNPYEQYF | TGCGCCAGCAGCTTCCCGGGACTAGCGGGAGTTAGAAACCCCTACGAGCAGTACTTC | few | TRBJ2-7 | TRBD2 | 19 | TRBV5-1
CASSVLGTEAFF | TGTGCCAGCAGCGTCCTGGGAACTGAAGCTTTCTTT | . | TRBJ1-1 | . | 12 | TRBV9
CASSLELAVWEQYF | TGTGCCAGCAGCTTAGAACTAGCGGTGTGGGAGCAGTACTTC | few | TRBJ2-7 | TRBD2 | 14 | TRBV11-2
CASSVGTSGYNEQFF | TGTGCCAGCAGCGTCGGGACTAGCGGGTACAATGAGCAGTTCTTC | . | TRBJ2-1 | TRBD2 | 15 | TRBV5-6
CASSRTGLGSYEQYF | TGTGCCAGCAGTCGGACGGGCCTAGGGTCCTACGAGCAGTACTTC | . | TRBJ2-7 | . | 15 | TRBV6-5
CASSQRTSGSTDTQYF | TGCGCCAGCAGCCAAAGAACTAGCGGGAGCACAGATACGCAGTATTTT | . | TRBJ2-3 | TRBD2 | 16 | TRBV4-1
CASSAGDYEQYF | TGTGCCAGCAGCGCGGGGGACTACGAGCAGTACTTC | . | TRBJ2-7 | TRBD2 | 12 | TRBV11-2
CASSLVRRNQPQHF | TGTGCCAGCAGTCTAGTAAGGCGCAATCAGCCCCAGCATTTT | . | TRBJ1-5 | . | 14 | TRBV28
CASKDRSSGNTIYF | TGTGCCAGCAAAGACAGGAGCTCTGGAAACACCATATATTTT | . | TRBJ1-3 | . | 14 | TRBV28
CASSRQTSTEQFF | TGTGCCAGCAGTAGGCAGACCTCTACTGAGCAGTTCTTC | . | TRBJ2-1 | . | 13 | TRBV10-3
CASSPGHGGEQYF | TGTGCCAGCAGTCCTGGACACGGCGGCGAGCAGTACTTC | . | TRBJ2-7 | . | 13 | TRBV27
CATRTGQGRYEQYF | TGCGCCACCAGAACAGGACAGGGGAGGTACGAGCAGTACTTC | . | TRBJ2-7 | TRBD1 | 14 | TRBV5-1
CASRSPPRGGTYNEQFF | TGTGCCAGTAGAAGCCCCCCTCGCGGGGGCACCTACAATGAGCAGTTCTTC | . | TRBJ2-1 | . | 17 | TRBV19
CAWSGGPVTDTQYF | TGTGCCTGGAGTGGGGGACCGGTCACAGATACGCAGTATTTT | . | TRBJ2-3 | . | 14 | TRBV30
CASSLGKDYEQYF | TGTGCCAGCAGCTTGGGGAAAGACTACGAGCAGTACTTC | . | TRBJ2-7 | . | 13 | TRBV5-5
CASSIGWGTPYEQYF | TGTGCCAGTAGTATAGGATGGGGGACACCCTACGAGCAGTACTTC | . | TRBJ2-7 | . | 15 | TRBV19
CASSLAGSYEQYF | TGTGCCAGCAGCTTAGCGGGTTCCTACGAGCAGTACTTC | . | TRBJ2-7 | . | 13 | TRBV11-3
CASSPGTSEYNEQFF | TGTGCCAGCAGCCCCGGGACTAGCGAGTACAATGAGCAGTTCTTC | . | TRBJ2-1 | TRBD2 | 15 | TRBV6-6
CASSEGTSGRQHEQFF | TGTGCCAGCAGTGAAGGGACTAGCGGGAGACAACATGAGCAGTTCTTC | . | TRBJ2-1 | TRBD2 | 16 | TRBV25-1
CASSTGLAGVRETQYF | TGTGCCAGCAGCACTGGACTAGCGGGAGTAAGAGAGACCCAGTACTTC | . | TRBJ2-5 | TRBD2 | 16 | TRBV9
CASSLASAYNEQFF | TGCGCCAGCAGCTTGGCTAGCGCCTACAATGAGCAGTTCTTC | . | TRBJ2-1 | . | 14 | TRBV5-1
CASSPPEGQGQSPLHF | TGTGCCAGCAGCCCGCCTGAGGGACAGGGACAGTCACCCCTCCACTTT | . | TRBJ1-6 | TRBD1 | 16 | TRBV4-2
CASSLDRGALRGGGYTF | TGTGCCAGCAGCCTGGACAGGGGCGCCCTTAGAGGCGGGGGCTACACCTTC | . | TRBJ1-2 | TRBD1 | 17 | TRBV7-9
CASRPRAAGSPLHF | TGTGCCAGTAGACCCCGGGCCGCCGGCTCACCCCTCCACTTT | . | TRBJ1-6 | . | 14 | TRBV19
CSARGGSGRANEQFF | TGCAGCGCCCGAGGAGGTAGCGGGAGGGCCAATGAGCAGTTCTTC | . | TRBJ2-1 | TRBD2 | 15 | TRBV29-1
CASSSGRTYNEQFF | TGTGCCAGCAGTTCCGGGCGAACCTACAATGAGCAGTTCTTC | . | TRBJ2-1 | . | 14 | TRBV11-1
CASSEVGTSGANVLTF | TGTGCCAGCAGTGAAGTGGGGACCTCTGGGGCCAACGTCCTGACTTTC | few | TRBJ2-6 | . | 16 | TRBV6-1
CASSETVGGPEWIEQFF | TGCGCCAGCAGTGAGACCGTCGGGGGTCCGGAATGGATAGAGCAGTTCTTC | . | TRBJ2-1 | . | 17 | TRBV10-2
CASTGHGNQPQHF | TGTGCCAGCACCGGACACGGCAATCAGCCCCAGCATTTT | . | TRBJ1-5 | . | 13 | TRBV7-2
CASSLGGSGSDNEQFF | TGTGCCAGCAGCTTGGGGGGTAGCGGGAGCGACAATGAGCAGTTCTTC | . | TRBJ2-1 | TRBD2 | 16 | TRBV7-9
CASSQGRETQYF | TGTGCCAGTAGCCAGGGGCGAGAGACCCAGTACTTC | . | TRBJ2-5 | . | 12 | TRBV19
CDAGVNEQYF | TGTGACGCGGGAGTGAACGAGCAGTACTTC | . | TRBJ2-7 | TRBD2 | 10 | TRBV9
CASSLGQGLASETQYF | TGTGCCAGCAGCCTCGGACAGGGCCTTGCGTCGGAGACCCAGTACTTC | . | TRBJ2-5 | TRBD1 | 16 | TRBV13
CAIRPGFQGYEQYF | TGTGCCATCAGGCCGGGATTCCAAGGGTACGAGCAGTACTTC | . | TRBJ2-7 | . | 14 | TRBV10-3
CASSPPLTNSYEQYF | TGTGCCAGCTCACCACCGCTCACCAACTCCTACGAGCAGTACTTC | . | TRBJ2-7 | . | 15 | TRBV18
CASSLSSEGKGQETQYF | TGTGCCAGCAGTTTATCGAGTGAAGGGAAAGGCCAAGAGACCCAGTACTTC | . | TRBJ2-5 | . | 17 | TRBV27
CASSGGDTGELFF | TGTGCCAGCAGTGGGGGGGACACCGGGGAGCTGTTTTTT | few | TRBJ2-2 | . | 13 | TRBV6-4
CASSGTGGADTQYF | TGTGCCAGCAGTGGGACAGGGGGCGCAGATACGCAGTATTTT | . | TRBJ2-3 | TRBD1 | 14 | TRBV6-5
CASSQDLLGELFF | TGTGCCAGCAGCCAAGATCTACTCGGGGAGCTGTTTTTT | . | TRBJ2-2 | . | 13 | TRBV4-2
CASSRDSRGTEAFF | TGTGCCAGCTCCCGGGACTCCCGGGGGACTGAAGCTTTCTTT | . | TRBJ1-1 | . | 14 | TRBV18
CASSLGFATNEKLFF | TGTGCCAGCAGCTTAGGATTTGCAACTAATGAAAAACTGTTTTTT | once | TRBJ1-4 | . | 15 | TRBV11-3
CASSLAGSGRNYNEQFF | TGTGCCAGCAGCTTAGCGGGAAGCGGGAGGAACTACAATGAGCAGTTCTTC | . | TRBJ2-1 | TRBD2 | 17 | TRBV13
CASSVAGGAQETQYF | TGTGCCAGCAGCGTAGCTGGCGGAGCTCAAGAGACCCAGTACTTC | . | TRBJ2-5 | . | 15 | TRBV9
CASSPTGSRTEAFF | TGTGCCAGCAGTCCAACAGGGTCAAGGACTGAAGCTTTCTTT | . | TRBJ1-1 | . | 14 | TRBV7-3
CASSLDRQNTEAFF | TGTGCCAGCAGCTTAGATAGACAGAACACTGAAGCTTTCTTT | few | TRBJ1-1 | . | 14 | TRBV11-2
CASSSPGQSVQPQHF | TGTGCCAGTAGTAGCCCGGGACAGTCTGTTCAGCCCCAGCATTTT | few | TRBJ1-5 | TRBD1 | 15 | TRBV19
CASSISGNWGSEQYF | TGTGCCAGTAGTATATCAGGAAACTGGGGCTCGGAGCAGTACTTC | . | TRBJ2-5 | . | 15 | TRBV19
CATSNRVTGNTIYF | TGTGCCACCAGCAACAGGGTGACTGGAAACACCATATATTTT | . | TRBJ1-3 | . | 14 | TRBV15
CAITHSGTSGYNEQFF | TGTGCCATCACCCACTCCGGGACTAGCGGCTACAATGAGCAGTTCTTC | . | TRBJ2-1 | TRBD2 | 16 | TRBV10-3
CASRVWGNSGNTIYF | TGTGCCAGCAGAGTTTGGGGGAACTCTGGAAACACCATATATTTT | few | TRBJ1-3 | . | 15 | TRBV5-6
CASSSSTGNTQYF | TGTGCCAGCAGCTCATCCACAGGTAACACGCAGTATTTT | once | TRBJ2-3 | . | 13 | TRBV7-9
CASSPGGEDTQYF | TGTGCCAGCAGCCCGGGGGGAGAGGATACGCAGTATTTT | . | TRBJ2-3 | TRBD2 | 13 | TRBV9
CAWSVLGQFNQPQHF | TGTGCCTGGAGTGTACTGGGGCAGTTCAATCAGCCCCAGCATTTT | . | TRBJ1-5 | . | 15 | TRBV30
CASSLGTSGTLGNEQFF | TGTGCCAGCAGCTTAGGGACTAGCGGGACCCTCGGCAATGAGCAGTTCTTC | . | TRBJ2-1 | TRBD2 | 17 | TRBV7-3
CATSRGVGTTDTQYF | TGTGCCACCTCCCGAGGAGTTGGTACCACAGATACGCAGTATTTT | once | TRBJ2-3 | . | 15 | TRBV15
CASSSGLAGGPDNEQFF | TGCGCCAGCAGCTCGGGACTAGCGGGAGGGCCCGACAATGAGCAGTTCTTC | . | TRBJ2-1 | TRBD2 | 17 | TRBV5-1
CASGHQRNSNQPQHF | TGTGCTAGTGGTCACCAGAGGAATAGCAATCAGCCCCAGCATTTT | . | TRBJ1-5 | . | 15 | TRBV12-5
CASSYRGSGEQYF | TGTGCCAGCAGTTATCGGGGATCCGGCGAGCAGTACTTC | . | TRBJ2-7 | . | 13 | TRBV13